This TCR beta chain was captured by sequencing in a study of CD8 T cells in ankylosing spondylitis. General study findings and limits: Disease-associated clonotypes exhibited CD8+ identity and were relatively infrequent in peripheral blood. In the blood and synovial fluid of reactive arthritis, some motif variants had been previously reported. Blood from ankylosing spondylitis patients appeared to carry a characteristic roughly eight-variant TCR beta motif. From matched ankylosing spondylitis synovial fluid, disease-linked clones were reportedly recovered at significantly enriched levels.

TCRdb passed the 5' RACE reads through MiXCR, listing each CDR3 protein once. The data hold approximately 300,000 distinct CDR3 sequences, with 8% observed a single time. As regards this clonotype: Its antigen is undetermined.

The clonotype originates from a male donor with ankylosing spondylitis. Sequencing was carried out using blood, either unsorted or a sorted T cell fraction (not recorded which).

CDR3 bases: TGTGCCAGCAGTATCACAGGGGACAACACTGAAGCTTTCTTT. Translation: CASSITGDNTEAFF. V is TRBV12-3 or TRBV12-4 and J is TRBJ1-1; 7 positions agree with TRBD1. Germline trimming cut 5 bases from V and 2 bases from J; bases unmatched to any gene: 5. This CDR3 comprises 14 residues.